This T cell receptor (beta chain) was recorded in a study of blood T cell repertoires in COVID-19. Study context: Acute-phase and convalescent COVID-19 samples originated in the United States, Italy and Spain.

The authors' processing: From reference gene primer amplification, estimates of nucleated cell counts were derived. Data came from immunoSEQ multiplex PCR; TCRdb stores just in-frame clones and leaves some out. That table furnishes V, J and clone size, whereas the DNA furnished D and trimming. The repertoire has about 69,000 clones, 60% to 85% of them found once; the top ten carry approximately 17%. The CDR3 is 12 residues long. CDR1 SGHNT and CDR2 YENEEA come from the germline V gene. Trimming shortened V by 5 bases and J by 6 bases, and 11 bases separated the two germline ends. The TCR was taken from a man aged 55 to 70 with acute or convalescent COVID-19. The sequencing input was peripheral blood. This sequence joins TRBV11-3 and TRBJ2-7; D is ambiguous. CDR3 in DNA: TGTGCCAGCAGCGTACACAGTGGCGAGCAGTACTTC. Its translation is CASSVHSGEQYF.